This paragraph covers one TCR beta chain sequence. The V gene's germline CDR1 is SGHTA and CDR2 FQGNSA. The CDR3 totals 11 residues. V was trimmed by 9 bases and J by 2 bases, leaving 7 bases between them. The assay was immunoSEQ multiplex PCR, and TCRdb's table has in-frame clones only and misses some. Among fewer than 70,000 clones listed, 85% to 90% were seen once. This entry comes from a study of technical replicates of blood from a few donors. J is TRBJ2-5 and V is TRBV7-2; no firm D call. Material: PBMCs. The TCR sequence derives from a human donor in good health. Some clones in this sample may be carry-over from other donors' samples. Here the CDR3 DNA reads TGTGCCAGTAGAATACAAGAGACCCAGTACTTC. This translates into CASRIQETQYF.